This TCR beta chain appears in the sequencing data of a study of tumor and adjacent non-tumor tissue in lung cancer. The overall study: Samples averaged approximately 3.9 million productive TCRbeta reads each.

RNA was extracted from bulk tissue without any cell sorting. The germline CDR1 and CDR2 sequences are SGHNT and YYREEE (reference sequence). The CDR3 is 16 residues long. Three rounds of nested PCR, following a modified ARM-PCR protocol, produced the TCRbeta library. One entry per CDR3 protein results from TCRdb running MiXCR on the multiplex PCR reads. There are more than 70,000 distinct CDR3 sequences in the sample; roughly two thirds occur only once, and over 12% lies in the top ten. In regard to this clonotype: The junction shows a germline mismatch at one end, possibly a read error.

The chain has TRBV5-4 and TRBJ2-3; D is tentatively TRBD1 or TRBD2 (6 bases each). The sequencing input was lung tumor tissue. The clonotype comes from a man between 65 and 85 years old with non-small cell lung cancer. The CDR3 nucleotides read TGTGTCAGCAGCTTGAGACACAACGGGGGCACATATACGCAGTATTTT. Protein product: CVSSLRHNGGTYTQYF.